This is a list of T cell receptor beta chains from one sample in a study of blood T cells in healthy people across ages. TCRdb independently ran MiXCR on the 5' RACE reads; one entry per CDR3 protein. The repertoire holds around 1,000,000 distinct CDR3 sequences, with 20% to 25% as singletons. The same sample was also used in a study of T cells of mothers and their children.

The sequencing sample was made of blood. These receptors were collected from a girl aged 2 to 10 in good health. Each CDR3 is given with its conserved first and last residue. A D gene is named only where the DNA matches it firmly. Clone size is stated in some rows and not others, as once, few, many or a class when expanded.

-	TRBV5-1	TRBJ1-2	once	TGCGCCAGCAGCGGCGAGTCTAACTATGGCTACACCTTC	CASSGESNYGYTF
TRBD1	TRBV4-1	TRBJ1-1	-	TGCGCCAGCAGCCAATCTGAAGGGGGCTACAGAGCTTTCTTT	CASSQSEGGYRAFF
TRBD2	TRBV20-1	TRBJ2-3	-	TGCAGTGCTAGGAGCGGGGGGGTCGCAGATACGCGGTATTTT	CSARSGGVADTRYF
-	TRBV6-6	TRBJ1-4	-	TGTGCCAGCAGTTCGGACAGAGCAACTAATGAAAAACTGTTTTTT	CASSSDRATNEKLFF
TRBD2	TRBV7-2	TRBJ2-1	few	TGTGCCAGCAGCTTACCCGGGACTAGCGATAATGAGCAGTTCTTC	CASSLPGTSDNEQFF
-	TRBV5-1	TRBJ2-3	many	TGCGCCAGCAGTCAGGTAGCGAGCACAGATACGCAGTATTTT	CASSQVASTDTQYF
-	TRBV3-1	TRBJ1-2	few	TGTGCCAGCAGCCAAGATCGGACAGCCGGCTACACCTTC	CASSQDRTAGYTF
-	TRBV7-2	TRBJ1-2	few	TGTGCCAGCAGCTTAGACGTGGGAAAAATTGGCTACACCTTC	CASSLDVGKIGYTF
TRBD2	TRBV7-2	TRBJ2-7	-	TGTGCCAGCAACCCGGCGGGGGGATACTCCTACGAGCAGTACTTC	CASNPAGGYSYEQYF
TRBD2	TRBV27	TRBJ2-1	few	TGTGCCAGCAGTTTACTAGCGGCAGATGAGCAGTTCTTC	CASSLLAADEQFF
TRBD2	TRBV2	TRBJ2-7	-	TGTGCCAGCAGTGTTAGCGGGGGTGACTACGAGCAGTACTTC	CASSVSGGDYEQYF
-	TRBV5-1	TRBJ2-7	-	TGCCCCAGCAGCCCGCCGGCGTTCTCCTACGAGCAGTACTTC	CPSSPPAFSYEQYF
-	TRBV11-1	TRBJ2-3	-	TGTGCCAGCAGATACGGGGGTGCTAGCACAGATACGCAGTATTTT	CASRYGGASTDTQYF
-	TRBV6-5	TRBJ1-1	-	TGTGCCGGGACCAAGGACACTGAAGCTTTCTTT	CAGTKDTEAFF
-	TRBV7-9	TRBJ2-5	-	TGTGCCAGCAGCTTAGACCTAGAGTTAGAGGAGACCCAGTACTTC	CASSLDLELEETQYF
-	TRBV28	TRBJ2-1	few	TGTGCCAGCAGTTTGGCAAGGGCGGGTTCGGATGAGCAGTTCTTC	CASSLARAGSDEQFF
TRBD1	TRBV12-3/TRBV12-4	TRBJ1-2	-	TGTGCCAGCAGCCGAGGACAGGGGGTAACTAACTATGGCTACACCTTC	CASSRGQGVTNYGYTF
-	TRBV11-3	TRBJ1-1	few	TGTGCCAGCAGCAAGAAGGGCACTGAAGCTTTCTTT	CASSKKGTEAFF
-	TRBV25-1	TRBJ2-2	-	TGTGCCTGTATAGCGTCGGGCGGGGAGCTGTTTTTT	CACIASGGELFF
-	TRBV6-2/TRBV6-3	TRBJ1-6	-	TGTGCCAGCAATCCAGGACAGATTAGGAATTCACCCCTCCACTTT	CASNPGQIRNSPLHF
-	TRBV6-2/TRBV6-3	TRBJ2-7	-	TGTGCCAGCATAACGGGGGTTGGCGAGCAGTACTTC	CASITGVGEQYF
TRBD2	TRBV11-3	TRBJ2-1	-	TGTGCCAGCAGCTCGAAAAAGGGCCTAGCGGGTTTTAATGAGCAGTTCTTC	CASSSKKGLAGFNEQFF